These 10 T cell receptor beta chains came from one sample sequenced in a study of blood T cells in healthy people across ages. Primed by a sample-barcoded 5' primer and a J-beta primer mix, a second PCR proceeded for 7 to 11 cycles. TCRdb passed the 5' RACE reads through MiXCR, listing each CDR3 protein once. This table holds about 780,000 distinct CDR3 sequences, around a quarter found once. These data were also reused for a study on T cells of mothers and their children.

Material: blood. These receptors were taken from a boy aged 5-17 years in good health.

This clonotype came up a few times. The junction does not match germline at one end; this may be a read error. The chain joins TRBV3-1 to TRBJ2-5; a weak D match, TRBD1 (6 bases). The DNA matches TRBJ2-1 better at its end, which makes the J call doubtful. The CDR3 contains 16 residues. The V gene's germline CDR1 is LGHDT and CDR2 YNNKEL (reference sequence). The chain's CDR3 is CTSSQEERGWNNEQFF. In DNA, the CDR3 is TGTACCAGCAGCCAAGAGGAAAGGGGGTGGAACAATGAGCAGTTCTTC.

The chain uses TRBV9 and TRBJ2-2; 8 positions match TRBD2. CDR3 length: 15 amino acids. V trimming: 6 bases; J trimming: 5 bases; junction bases outside the gene matches: 9. Germline assignment: CDR1 SGDLS and CDR2 YYNGEE. CDR3: CASTRAGDNTGELFF. The CDR3 DNA sequence: TGTGCCAGCACCCGAGCGGGGGACAATACCGGGGAGCTGTTTTTT.

This rearrangement joins TRBV11-2 to TRBJ2-5, with a weak D call TRBD1 (5 bases). The closer fit of TRBJ2-7 to the DNA end suggests the J call may be wrong. The germline gives CDR1 SGHAT, CDR2 FQNNGV. The CDR3 has 14 residues. The CDR3: CASSLETGFYEQYF. DNA of the CDR3: TGTGCCAGCAGCTTAGAAACAGGTTTCTACGAGCAGTACTTC.

The chain couples TRBV10-3 to TRBJ2-1; no reliable D call. Trimming stripped 7 bases from V and 5 bases from J, with 9 bases between. The CDR3 consists of 12 residues. Germline V gene lookup returns CDR1 ENHRY and CDR2 SYGVKD. DNA for the CDR3: TGTGCCATCAACTCCCTTGACAATGAGCAGTTCTTC. Translating gives CAINSLDNEQFF.

This chain connects TRBV27 to TRBJ2-7; maybe TRBD1 (6 bases). V lost 5 bases to trimming and J lost 5 bases, with 13 bases between them. Germline CDR1 MNHEY, CDR2 SMNVEV (reference sequence). CDR3 length: 13 residues. CDR3 coding DNA: TGTGCCAGCAGTCTCACCTACAGGGACGAGCAGTACTTC. Amino acid sequence: CASSLTYRDEQYF.

J is TRBJ2-3 and V is TRBV3-1; TRBD2 is a possible D gene (7 bases). The CDR3 extends over 15 amino acids. The V end lost 7 bases, the J end lost 1 base, and 15 bases lay between the germline ends. Looked up from germline, CDR1 is LGHDT and CDR2 is YNNKEL (reference sequence). CDR3 region: CASTTIGGRTDTQYF. The DNA for the CDR3 is TGTGCCAGCACCACGATCGGGGGGCGCACAGATACGCAGTATTTT.

The chain employs TRBV18 and TRBJ1-4; TRBD1 agrees at 9 bases. The germline V gene encodes CDR1 KGHSH and CDR2 LQKENI. The CDR3 consists of 17 residues. The V segment lost 5 bases and the J segment 7 bases; nucleotides outside the gene matches: 14. CDR3 protein: CASSTYTPGQGGEKLFF. CDR3 DNA sequence: TGTGCCAGCTCAACCTATACTCCGGGACAGGGAGGTGAAAAACTGTTTTTT.

This clonotype was counted a few times. The chain couples TRBV12-3 or TRBV12-4 to TRBJ1-5, with a weak D call TRBD1 (5 bases). The V and J ends lost 2 bases and 2 bases respectively, with 10 bases between them. This CDR3 has 15 residues. The CDR3 loop is CASSLNQGGNQPQHF. The DNA for the CDR3 is TGTGCCAGCAGTTTAAACCAGGGTGGCAATCAGCCCCAGCATTTT.

The chain has TRBV29-1 and TRBJ2-5; D ambiguous. The CDR3 covers 11 residues. V lost 8 bases to trimming and J lost 0 bases, with 7 bases between them. Germline V gene sequence: CDR1 SQVTM, CDR2 ANQGSEA. CDR3 DNA: TGCAGCTTACAGAACCAAGAGACCCAGTACTTC. It yields the protein CSLQNQETQYF.

This chain connects TRBV4-2 to TRBJ2-7; D not certain. V lost 2 bases to trimming and J lost 2 bases, with 16 bases between them. This CDR3 spans 16 amino acids. The germline gives CDR1 LGHNA, CDR2 YNFKEQ. The CDR3, as DNA: TGTGCCAGCAGCCAATCGCCCCACAGTCCCCCCTACGAGCAGTACTTC. It is translated as CASSQSPHSPPYEQYF.